This T cell receptor (beta chain) was identified in a study of blood T cell repertoires in COVID-19. In the authors' workflow: Counts of nucleated cells, estimated from reference gene primer amplification, were obtained. Sequencing used immunoSEQ multiplex PCR; TCRdb keeps in-frame clones, though not all of them. V and J calls and clone size are those listed in that table; D and trimming were worked out from the DNA. The sample includes around 150,000 clones, roughly 80% of them seen just once. CDR1 and CDR2 (germline): SGDLS, YYNGEE. Trimming removed 4 bases from V and 1 base from J, with 15 bases in between. CDR3 size: 15 residues.

The source is a woman over 75 with acute or convalescent COVID-19. The chain recombines TRBV9 with TRBJ2-7; D is uncertain. Sample: peripheral blood. The chain's CDR3 is CASSPRRVLSYEQYF. As DNA, the CDR3 is TGTGCCAGCAGCCCCCGCCGGGTCTTATCCTACGAGCAGTACTTC.